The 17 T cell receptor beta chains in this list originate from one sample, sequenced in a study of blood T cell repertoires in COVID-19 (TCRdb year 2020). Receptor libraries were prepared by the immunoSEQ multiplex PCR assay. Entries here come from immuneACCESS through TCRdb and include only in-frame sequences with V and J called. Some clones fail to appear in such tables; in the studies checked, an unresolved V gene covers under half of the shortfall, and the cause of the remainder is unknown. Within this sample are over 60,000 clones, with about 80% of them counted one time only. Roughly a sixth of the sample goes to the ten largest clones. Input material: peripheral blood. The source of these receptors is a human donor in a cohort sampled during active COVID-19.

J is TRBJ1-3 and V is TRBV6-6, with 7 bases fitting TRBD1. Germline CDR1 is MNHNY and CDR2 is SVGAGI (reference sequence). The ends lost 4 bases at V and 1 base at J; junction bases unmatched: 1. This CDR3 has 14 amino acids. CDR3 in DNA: TGTGCCAGCAGTTCAGGGGGATCTGGAAACACCATATATTTT. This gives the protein CASSSGGSGNTIYF.

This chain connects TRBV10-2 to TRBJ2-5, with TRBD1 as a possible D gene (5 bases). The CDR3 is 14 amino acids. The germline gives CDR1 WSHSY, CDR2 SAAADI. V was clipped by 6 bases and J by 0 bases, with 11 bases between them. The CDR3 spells CASREGAYQETQYF. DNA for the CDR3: TGCGCCAGCAGAGAAGGGGCGTACCAAGAGACCCAGTACTTC.

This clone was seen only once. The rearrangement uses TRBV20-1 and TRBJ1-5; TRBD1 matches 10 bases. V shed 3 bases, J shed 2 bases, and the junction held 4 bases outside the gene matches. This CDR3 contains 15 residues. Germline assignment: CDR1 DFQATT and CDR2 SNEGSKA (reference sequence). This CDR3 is CSASPGTGGNQPQHF. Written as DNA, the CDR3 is TGCAGTGCTAGTCCCGGGACAGGGGGCAATCAGCCCCAGCATTTT.

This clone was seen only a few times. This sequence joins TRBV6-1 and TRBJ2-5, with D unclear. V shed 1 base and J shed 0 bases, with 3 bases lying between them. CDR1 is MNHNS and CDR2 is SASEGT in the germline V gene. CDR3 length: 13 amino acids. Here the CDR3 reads CASSEDNQETQYF. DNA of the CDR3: TGTGCCAGCAGTGAAGACAACCAAGAGACCCAGTACTTC.

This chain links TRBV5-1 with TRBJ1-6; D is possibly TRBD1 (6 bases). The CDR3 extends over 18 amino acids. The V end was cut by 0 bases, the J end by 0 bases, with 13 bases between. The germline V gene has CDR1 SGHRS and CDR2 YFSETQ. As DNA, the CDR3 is TGCGCCAGCAGCTTGGCAGGGGCCTCAACCTCCTATAATTCACCCCTCCACTTT. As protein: CASSLAGASTSYNSPLHF.

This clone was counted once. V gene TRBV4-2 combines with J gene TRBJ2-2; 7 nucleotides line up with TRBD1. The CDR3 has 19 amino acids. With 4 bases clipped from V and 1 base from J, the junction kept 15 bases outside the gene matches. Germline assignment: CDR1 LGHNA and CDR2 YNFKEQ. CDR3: CASSLLRGQGSGNTGELFF. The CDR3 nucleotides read TGTGCCAGCAGCCTTCTAAGGGGGCAGGGATCGGGGAACACCGGGGAGCTGTTTTTT.

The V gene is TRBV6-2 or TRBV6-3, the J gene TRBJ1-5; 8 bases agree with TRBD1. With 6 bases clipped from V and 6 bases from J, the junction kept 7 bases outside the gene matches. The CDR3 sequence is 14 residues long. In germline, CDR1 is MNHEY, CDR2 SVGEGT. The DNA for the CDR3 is TGTGCCAGCAGCCGAGACAGGGGCAGTCAGCCCCAGCATTTT. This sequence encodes CASSRDRGSQPQHF.

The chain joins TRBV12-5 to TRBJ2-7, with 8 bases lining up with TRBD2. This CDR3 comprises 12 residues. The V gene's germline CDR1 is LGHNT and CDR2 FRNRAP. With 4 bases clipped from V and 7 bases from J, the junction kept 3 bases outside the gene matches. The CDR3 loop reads CASGSPGGEQYF. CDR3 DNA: TGTGCTAGTGGTTCCCCGGGAGGGGAGCAGTACTTC.

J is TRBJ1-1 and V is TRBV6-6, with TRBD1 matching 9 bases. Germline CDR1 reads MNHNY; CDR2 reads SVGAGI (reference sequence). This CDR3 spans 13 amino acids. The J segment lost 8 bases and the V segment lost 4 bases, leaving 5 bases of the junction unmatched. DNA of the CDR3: TGTGCCAGCAGTTTACAGGGGGCTGACGAAGCTTTCTTT. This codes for CASSLQGADEAFF.

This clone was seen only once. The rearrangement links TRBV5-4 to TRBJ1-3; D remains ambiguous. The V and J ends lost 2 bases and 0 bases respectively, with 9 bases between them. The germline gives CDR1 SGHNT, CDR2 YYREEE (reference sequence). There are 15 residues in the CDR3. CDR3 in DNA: TGTGCCAGCAGCTTTTCACAAAGCTCTGGAAACACCATATATTTT. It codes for CASSFSQSSGNTIYF.

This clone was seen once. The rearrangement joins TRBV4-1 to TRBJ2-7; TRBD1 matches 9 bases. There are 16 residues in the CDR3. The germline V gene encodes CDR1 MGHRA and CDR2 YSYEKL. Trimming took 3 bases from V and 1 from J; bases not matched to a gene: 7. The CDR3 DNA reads TGCGCCAGCAGCCAGTCCCCGGGACAGGGATCCTACGAGCAGTACTTC. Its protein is CASSQSPGQGSYEQYF.

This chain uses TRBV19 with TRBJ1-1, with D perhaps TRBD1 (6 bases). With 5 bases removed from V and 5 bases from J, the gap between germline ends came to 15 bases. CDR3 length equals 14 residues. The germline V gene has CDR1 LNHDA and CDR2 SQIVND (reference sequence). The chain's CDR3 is CASSPRRGGTEAFF. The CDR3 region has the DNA TGTGCCAGTAGTCCCCGCAGGGGAGGGACTGAAGCTTTCTTT.

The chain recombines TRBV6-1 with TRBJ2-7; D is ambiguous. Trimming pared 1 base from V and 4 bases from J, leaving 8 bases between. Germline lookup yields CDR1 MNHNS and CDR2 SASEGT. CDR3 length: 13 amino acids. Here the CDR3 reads CASSEVMLYEQYF. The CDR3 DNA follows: TGTGCCAGCAGTGAAGTGATGCTATACGAGCAGTACTTC.

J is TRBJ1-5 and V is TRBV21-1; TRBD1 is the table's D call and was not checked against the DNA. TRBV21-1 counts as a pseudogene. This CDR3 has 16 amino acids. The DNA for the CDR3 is TGTGCCAGCAGCAAAGACGGGACAGGGGAGTATCAGCCCCAGCATTTT. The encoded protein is CASSKDGTGEYQPQHF.

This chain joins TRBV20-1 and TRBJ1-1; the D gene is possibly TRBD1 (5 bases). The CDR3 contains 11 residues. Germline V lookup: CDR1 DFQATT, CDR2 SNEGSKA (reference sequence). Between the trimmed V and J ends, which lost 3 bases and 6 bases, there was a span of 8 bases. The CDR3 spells CSASWGAEAFF. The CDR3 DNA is TGCAGTGCTAGTTGGGGGGCTGAAGCTTTCTTT.

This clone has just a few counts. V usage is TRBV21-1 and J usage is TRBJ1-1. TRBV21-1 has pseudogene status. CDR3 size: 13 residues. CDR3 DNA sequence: TGTGCCAGCAGCTATCCCGTTAACACTGAAGCTTTCTTT. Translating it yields CASSYPVNTEAFF.

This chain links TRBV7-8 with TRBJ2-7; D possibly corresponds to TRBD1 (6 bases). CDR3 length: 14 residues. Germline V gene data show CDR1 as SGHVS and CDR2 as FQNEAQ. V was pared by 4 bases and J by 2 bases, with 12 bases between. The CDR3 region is CASSSRQATYEQYF. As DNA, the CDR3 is TGTGCCAGCAGCTCTCGACAGGCCACCTACGAGCAGTACTTC. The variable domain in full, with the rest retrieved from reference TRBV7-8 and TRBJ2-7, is GAGVSQSPRYKVAKRGQDVALRCDPISGHVSLFWYQQALGQGPEFLTYFQNEAQLDKSGLPSDRFFAERPEGSVSTLKIQRTQQEDSAVYLCASSSRQATYEQYFGPGTRLTVT.